This TCR beta chain derives from a study of identical twins. Whole-study results and caveats: Twins shared out-of-frame alpha sequences with excess low generation probability. It was cross-sectional statistical analysis, not following the same donors, that the conclusions relied on.

The sample holds a few counts of this clonotype. Antigen unknown. Carrying unique molecular identifiers, the cDNA also gained a universal primer site through template switching. From the 5' RACE reads, TCRdb called clonotypes with MiXCR, one entry per CDR3 protein. The data show a few hundred thousand distinct CDR3 sequences, approximately 10% seen once. Separately, the same data were catalogued under a study of yellow fever vaccine responses in identical twins.

The specimen sequenced was PBMCs. The TCR sequence derives from a woman under 30 in good health.

CDR3 loop: CASSPGLAGTHKNIQYF. The CDR3 DNA reads TGTGCCAGCAGTCCAGGACTAGCGGGGACCCACAAAAACATTCAGTACTTC. The V and J genes are TRBV12-3 or TRBV12-4 and TRBJ2-4; 12 nucleotides line up with TRBD2. V lost 5 bases, J lost 3 bases, and 8 bases stayed unmatched. The CDR3 runs to 17 residues.